What follows is one TCR beta chain and its context. The antigen remains undetermined. The source of the sample is a study of vaccination and CD4 T cells after COVID-19. Germline V gene sequence: CDR1 MNHNS, CDR2 SASEGT. The CDR3 extends over 16 amino acids. The J segment lost 4 bases and the V segment lost 4 bases, leaving 8 bases of the junction unmatched. An Oncomine TCR Beta short-read assay was used to sequence the DNA from cultured CD4+ T cells. TCRdb re-called the PCR reads through MiXCR, storing one row per CDR3 protein. Of tens of thousands of distinct CDR3 sequences in the sample, around two fifths are singletons; the top ten hold about 5%. Described treatment: approximately 9-day PBMC culture with coronavirus spike peptide pools or control peptides (ViraFEST assay).

This clonotype was sampled from a human donor who had recovered from COVID-19. J is TRBJ2-1 and V is TRBV6-1, with 9 bases identical to TRBD1. This specimen was CD4+ T cells from blood, cultured in vitro, taken before SARS-CoV-2 vaccination. The DNA for the CDR3 is TGTGCCAGCAGTGGACGGGGACAGGGAGATTACAATGAGCAGTTCTTC. The encoded protein is CASSGRGQGDYNEQFF.